This T cell receptor beta chain was recovered during a study of cytomegalovirus exposure and HLA in healthy donors. Whole-study results and caveats: Analysis performed later found roughly 17,000 TCR beta sequences associated with HLA alleles at 0.05 false discovery rate. Productive rates of about 90% or about 30% were seen for most TCR beta V segments in an earlier analysis.

The CDR3 consists of 16 residues. Per the germline V gene, CDR1 is MGHDK and CDR2 is SYGVNS. The ends lost 4 bases at V and 4 bases at J; junction bases unmatched: 8. The PCR was carried out with 60 Vbeta primers and 13 Jbeta primers. Methods used by the authors: In a later analysis, about 11 million of about 80 million unique beta chains occurred in at least two donors. TCRdb's copy holds only in-frame clones and misses some; the assay was immunoSEQ multiplex PCR. V and J calls and clone size follow that table, whereas D and trimming were derived from the DNA. The sample has 150,000 to 200,000 clones, about 84% seen once. Of note for this clone: The antigen is undetermined.

The sample comprised PBMCs. This receptor was identified in a woman aged 30 to 39 in good health and CMV-seropositive. The J gene is TRBJ1-4, the V gene TRBV25-1, with TRBD1 matching 8 bases. Here the CDR3 reads CASSGPRGPFNEKLFF. In DNA, the CDR3 is TGTGCCAGCAGTGGTCCCAGGGGGCCTTTTAATGAAAAACTGTTTTTT. Based on the CDR3 plus reference TRBV25-1 and TRBJ1-4, the full variable domain is EADIYQTPRYLVIGTGKKITLECSQTMGHDKMYWYQQDPGMELHLIHYSYGVNSTEKGDLSSESTVSRIRTEHFPLTLESARPSHTSQYLCASSGPRGPFNEKLFFGSGTQLSVL.